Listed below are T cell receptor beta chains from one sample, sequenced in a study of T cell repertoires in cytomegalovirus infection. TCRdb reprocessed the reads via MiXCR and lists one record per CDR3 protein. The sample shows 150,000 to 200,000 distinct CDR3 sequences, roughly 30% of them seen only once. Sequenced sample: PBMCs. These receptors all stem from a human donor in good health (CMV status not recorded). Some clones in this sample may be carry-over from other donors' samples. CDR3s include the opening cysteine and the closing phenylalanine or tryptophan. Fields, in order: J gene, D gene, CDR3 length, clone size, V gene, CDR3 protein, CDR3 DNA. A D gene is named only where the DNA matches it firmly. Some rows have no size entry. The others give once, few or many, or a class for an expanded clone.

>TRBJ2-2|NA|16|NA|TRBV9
CASGPIGREDTGELFF
TGTGCCAGCGGACCAATTGGAAGAGAGGACACCGGGGAGCTGTTTTTT
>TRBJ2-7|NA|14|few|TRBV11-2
CASSPEGLSYEQYF
TGTGCCAGCAGCCCGGAGGGGCTCTCCTACGAGCAGTACTTC
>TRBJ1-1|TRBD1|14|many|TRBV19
CASSISQGGTEAFF
TGTGCCAGTAGTATTTCGCAGGGGGGCACTGAAGCTTTCTTT
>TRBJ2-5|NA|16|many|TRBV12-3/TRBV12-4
CASSFGPEANSPTQYF
TGTGCCAGCAGTTTTGGTCCGGAGGCGAACTCTCCGACCCAGTACTTC
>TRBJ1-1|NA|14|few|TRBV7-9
CASSLGQLDTEAFF
TGTGCCAGCAGCTTAGGCCAATTGGACACTGAAGCTTTCTTT
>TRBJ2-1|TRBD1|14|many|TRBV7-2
CASTLRTGSGEQFF
TGTGCCAGCACCCTCCGGACAGGGTCGGGTGAGCAGTTCTTC
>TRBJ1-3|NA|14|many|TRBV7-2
CASSLRNSGNTIYF
TGTGCCAGCAGCCTTCGTAACTCTGGAAACACCATATATTTT
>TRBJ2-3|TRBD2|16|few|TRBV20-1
CSATPRSSGVLDTQYF
TGCAGTGCTACCCCCCGGTCCAGCGGGGTTCTCGATACGCAGTATTTT
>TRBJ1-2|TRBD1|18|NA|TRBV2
CASSRSGQVERLNYGYTF
TGTGCCAGCAGTCGGAGCGGACAGGTGGAACGACTTAACTATGGCTACACCTTC
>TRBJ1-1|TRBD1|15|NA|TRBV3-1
CASSQLRDRGTEAFF
TGTGCCAGCAGCCAACTCCGGGACAGGGGGACTGAAGCTTTCTTT
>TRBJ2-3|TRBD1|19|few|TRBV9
CASSDSGTGARPSTDTQYF
TGTGCCAGCAGCGACTCCGGGACAGGGGCGCGTCCTAGCACAGATACGCAGTATTTT
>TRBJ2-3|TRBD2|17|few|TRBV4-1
CASSQETSGGSTDTQYF
TGCGCCAGCAGCCAAGAAACGAGCGGGGGGAGCACAGATACGCAGTATTTT
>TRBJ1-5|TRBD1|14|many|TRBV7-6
CASSLSGGGQPQHF
TGTGCCAGCAGCTTATCAGGGGGAGGGCAGCCCCAGCATTTT
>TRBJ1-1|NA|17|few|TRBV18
CASSPLRPTIWNTEAFF
TGTGCCAGCTCACCACTGAGGCCGACTATCTGGAACACTGAAGCTTTCTTT
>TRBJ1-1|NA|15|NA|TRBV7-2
CASSLERVLNTEAFF
TGTGCCAGCAGCTTAGAAAGGGTTTTGAACACTGAAGCTTTCTTT
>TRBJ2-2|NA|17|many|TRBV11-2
CASSLSLPYANTGELFF
TGTGCCAGCAGCTTATCGCTCCCATATGCGAACACCGGGGAGCTGTTTTTT
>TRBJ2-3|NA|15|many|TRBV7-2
CASSPGGPRSDTQYF
TGTGCCAGCAGCCCCGGGGGACCGAGGTCAGATACGCAGTATTTT
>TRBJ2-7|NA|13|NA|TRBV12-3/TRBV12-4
CASSGGAVYEQYF
TGTGCCAGCAGCGGCGGGGCGGTCTACGAGCAGTACTTC
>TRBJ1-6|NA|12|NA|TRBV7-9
CASSLADSPLHF
TGTGCCAGCAGCTTAGCCGATTCACCCCTCCACTTT
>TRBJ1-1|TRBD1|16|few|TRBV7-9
CASSLPLGQGRAEAFF
TGTGCCAGCAGCTTACCCTTGGGACAGGGGAGAGCTGAAGCTTTCTTT
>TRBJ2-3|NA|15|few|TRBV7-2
CASSLEPERRDTQYF
TGTGCCAGCAGCTTAGAACCGGAACGGAGAGATACCCAGTATTTT
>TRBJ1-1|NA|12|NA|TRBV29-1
CSVEGGGGLAFF
TGCAGCGTTGAAGGGGGTGGGGGGCTCGCTTTCTTT
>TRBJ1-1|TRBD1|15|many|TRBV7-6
CASSPRQGVNTEAFF
TGTGCCAGCAGCCCTCGACAGGGGGTGAACACTGAAGCTTTCTTT